One and the same sample provided the 10 T cell receptor beta chains below, sequenced in a study of T cells in Graves' hyperthyroidism and ophthalmopathy. TCR beta CDR3 regions were amplified from RNA. HTBI primers were the set used in a first-round RT-PCR of the TCR CDR3. MiXCR was run by TCRdb on the multiplex PCR reads, yielding one entry per CDR3 protein. The top ten clones hold about 33% of a sample with a few hundred thousand distinct CDR3 sequences, roughly 15% of them seen once. The sequenced sample consisted of blood. The source of these receptors is a woman aged 45 to 65 with Graves' hyperthyroidism that later progressed to Graves' ophthalmopathy.

A few counts support this clonotype. V is TRBV2 and J is TRBJ1-2; D unresolved. Germline V lookup: CDR1 SNHLY, CDR2 FYNNEI. The CDR3 is made up of 13 amino acids. V was shortened by 5 bases and J by 4 bases, with 11 bases between the two germline ends. The CDR3 DNA follows: TGTGCCAGCAGTCTCCTGGGAGGCTATGGCTACACCTTC. Protein: CASSLLGGYGYTF.

At least ten counts were recorded for this clonotype. The chain employs TRBV28 and TRBJ1-1, with 8 bases lining up with TRBD1. This CDR3 has 14 residues. The germline gives CDR1 MDHEN, CDR2 SYDVKM. The J segment lost 5 bases and the V segment lost 10 bases, leaving 12 bases of the junction unmatched. This CDR3 reads CATRGGQGITEAFF. In nucleotides, the CDR3 is TGTGCCACCAGGGGTGGACAGGGAATAACTGAAGCTTTCTTT.

The chain's CDR3 is CATTTWGDWTEAFF. For the CDR3, the DNA is TGTGCCACTACAACTTGGGGAGACTGGACTGAAGCTTTCTTT. The rearrangement joins TRBV19 to TRBJ1-1; D gene unclear. The V and J ends lost 10 bases and 5 bases respectively, with 20 bases between them. The CDR3 has 14 amino acids. Looked up from germline, CDR1 is LNHDA and CDR2 is SQIVND (reference sequence).

Points on this clonotype: The junction and the germline gene differ at one end; a read error may be behind it. V is TRBV4-1 and J is TRBJ2-2; 9 positions match TRBD2. The CDR3 is made up of 15 amino acids. Germline V gene sequence: CDR1 MGHRA, CDR2 YSYEKL. In DNA form, the CDR3 reads TGCGTCAGCAGCCAAGGGCGGGAGGGCACCGGGGAGCTGTTTTTT. As protein: CVSSQGREGTGELFF.

This clonotype was observed at least ten times. V gene TRBV2 combines with J gene TRBJ1-4, with D perhaps TRBD1 (6 bases). Germline CDR1 and CDR2: SNHLY and FYNNEI. V was shortened by 6 bases and J by 5 bases, with 16 bases between the two germline ends. This CDR3 has 15 residues. CDR3 loop: CASSKTGTINEKLFF. DNA of the CDR3: TGTGCCAGCAGCAAGACCGGGACAATAAATGAAAAACTGTTTTTT.

This clonotype came up many times. The chain links TRBV7-3 to TRBJ1-1; perhaps TRBD1 as D (5 bases). Trimming shortened V by 1 base and J by 3 bases, and 12 bases separated the two germline ends. The CDR3 consists of 15 residues. Per the germline V gene, CDR1 is SGHTA and CDR2 is FQGTGA. CDR3 residues: CASSLMAGRHTEAFF. The DNA of the CDR3 is TGTGCCAGCAGCTTAATGGCAGGGCGGCACACTGAAGCTTTCTTT. Full variable domain (rest looked up from reference TRBV7-3 and TRBJ1-1): GAGVSQTPSNKVTEKGKYVELRCDPISGHTALYWYRQSLGQGPEFLIYFQGTGAADDSGLPNDRFFAVRPEGSVSTLKIQRTERGDSAVYLCASSLMAGRHTEAFFGQGTRLTVV.

This clonotype was picked up many times. This chain joins TRBV12-3 or TRBV12-4 and TRBJ1-6; 8 bases agree with TRBD1. The CDR3 loop spans 15 amino acids. The V gene end was trimmed by 1 base and the J gene end by 6 bases; junction bases not matched to a gene: 2. CDR3 residues: CASSLGDRLNSPLHF. The CDR3 region has the DNA TGTGCCAGCAGTTTAGGGGACAGGCTTAATTCACCCCTCCACTTT.

This clonotype was found many times. The rearrangement joins TRBV2 to TRBJ1-5, with TRBD1 as a possible D gene (5 bases). This CDR3 contains 16 residues. The V and J ends lost 1 base and 3 bases respectively, with 13 bases between them. CDR1 SNHLY and CDR2 FYNNEI come from the germline V gene. CDR3 nucleotides: TGTGCCAGCAGTGAAGTGGCGGGGCTCTCCAATCAGCCCCAGCATTTT. Translating gives CASSEVAGLSNQPQHF.

The chain uses TRBV7-9 and TRBJ2-7, with D unresolved. CDR3 length: 14 residues. Germline V gene data show CDR1 as SEHNR and CDR2 as FQNEAQ (reference sequence). The V gene lost 5 bases and the J gene lost 0 bases, with 11 bases spanning the gap. Here the CDR3 reads CASSTKVGSYEQYF. CDR3 sequence (DNA): TGTGCCAGCAGCACGAAGGTGGGCTCCTACGAGCAGTACTTC.

This rearrangement joins TRBV6-1 to TRBJ1-5; D gene uncertain. CDR1 is MNHNS, CDR2 SASEGT, per germline. The CDR3 is made up of 16 amino acids. V was trimmed by 2 bases and J by 0 bases, leaving 11 bases between them. The CDR3 spells CASSERPGDSNQPQHF. CDR3 coding DNA: TGTGCCAGCAGTGAAAGGCCAGGTGATAGCAATCAGCCCCAGCATTTT.